This passage covers 20 T cell receptor beta chains from one sample sequenced in a study of OX40 agonist ivuxolimab in advanced cancers. Using immunoSEQ multiplex PCR, the repertoire was profiled, and TCRdb retains in-frame clones only, with some absent. Among around 100,000 clones listed, about 91% were seen once. This sample comprised CD4+ or CD8+ T cells sorted from blood, obtained in a trial of the OX40 agonist ivuxolimab. Every receptor here comes from an adult with an advanced solid tumor such as melanoma, head and neck, liver or kidney cancer.

This chain links TRBV10-3 with TRBJ1-1; a weak D match, TRBD1 (6 bases). Trimming cost V 0 bases and J 5 bases, with 16 bases left between them. This CDR3 region has 16 residues. The germline gives CDR1 ENHRY, CDR2 SYGVKD. CDR3: CAISESGAAGSTEAFF. The CDR3 DNA is TGTGCCATCAGTGAGTCGGGGGCGGCGGGGTCAACTGAAGCTTTCTTT.

The rearrangement uses TRBV13 and TRBJ2-5; D gene uncertain. The end of the DNA aligns better with TRBJ2-7, so the J call may be wrong. The CDR3 consists of 13 residues. Germline V gene data show CDR1 as PRHDT and CDR2 as FYEKMQ (reference sequence). The CDR3 nucleotides are TGTGCCAGCAGCTTGGCAGATACCTACGAGCAGTACTTC. This sequence encodes CASSLADTYEQYF.

The V call is TRBV6-1, the J call TRBJ1-6; D may be TRBD1 (5 bases). CDR3 length: 20 amino acids. From germline, CDR1 is MNHNS and CDR2 SASEGT. V lost 1 base, J lost 0 bases, and 19 bases lay in between. CDR3 in amino acids: CASSEEAGQYRSSYNSPLHF. DNA for the CDR3: TGTGCCAGCAGTGAAGAGGCAGGGCAGTACCGCAGCTCCTATAATTCACCCCTCCACTTT.

This clone has a handful of counts. This chain links TRBV29-1 with TRBJ2-7; 7 nucleotides align to TRBD1. The CDR3 has 13 residues. CDR1 SQVTM and CDR2 ANQGSEA come from the germline V gene. Trimming removed 4 bases from V and 4 bases from J; junction bases left unmatched: 7. DNA for the CDR3: TGCAGCGTTGGAATAGGGGGCCAGTACGAGCAGTACTTC. As protein: CSVGIGGQYEQYF.

In DNA, the CDR3 is TGTGCCAGCAGCTTGGGACAGGGTTTATACGAGCAGTACTTC. Translating gives CASSLGQGLYEQYF. The rearrangement joins TRBV5-6 to TRBJ2-7; 7 bases match TRBD1. Germline trimming cut 0 bases from V and 4 bases from J; bases unmatched to any gene: 4. The CDR3 consists of 14 residues. The V gene's germline CDR1 is SGHDT and CDR2 YYEEEE.

This sequence joins TRBV19 and TRBJ2-5; 12 bases agree with TRBD2. CDR1 is LNHDA and CDR2 is SQIVND in the germline V gene (reference sequence). The CDR3 consists of 15 residues. J gave up 5 bases and V 5 bases, and 6 bases lay outside the gene matches. CDR3 sequence reads: CASSVRTSGTETQYF. The CDR3 nucleotides read TGTGCCAGTAGTGTGCGGACTAGCGGGACGGAGACCCAGTACTTC.

The chain uses TRBV5-6 and TRBJ1-3; a possible D gene is TRBD1 (5 bases). The CDR3 runs 15 residues. Deletions cut 1 base from V and 0 bases from J, with 8 bases between. Germline V CDR1 and CDR2: SGHDT, YYEEEE. The DNA for the CDR3 is TGTGCCAGCAGCTTGAGGGGCTACTCTGGAAACACCATATATTTT. Its protein product is CASSLRGYSGNTIYF.

J is TRBJ2-7 and V is TRBV2; D perhaps matches TRBD2 (6 bases). The germline V and J ends were trimmed by 8 bases and 6 bases, with 17 bases remaining between them. Germline assignment: CDR1 SNHLY and CDR2 FYNNEI. This CDR3 is built from 13 residues. CDR3 nucleotides: TGTGCCAGCGCCGGGACTGGACTCTCCGAGCAGTACTTC. Encoded protein: CASAGTGLSEQYF.

The gene calls are TRBV19 and TRBJ1-1; possibly TRBD1 for D (5 bases). The V end lost 2 bases, the J end lost 5 bases, and 12 bases lay between the germline ends. The CDR3 contains 14 residues. CDR1 and CDR2 from the germline V gene are LNHDA and SQIVND (reference sequence). The CDR3 DNA is TGTGCCAGTAGTATACGGGGCCCAGGTACTGAAGCTTTCTTT. It encodes CASSIRGPGTEAFF.

The rearrangement links TRBV28 to TRBJ2-5; 7 nucleotides line up with TRBD1. This CDR3 is built from 16 residues. Germline V gene lookup returns CDR1 MDHEN and CDR2 SYDVKM. With V trimmed by 6 bases and J by 0 bases, 10 bases remained unmatched. CDR3 sequence reads: CASSRHRGPYQETQYF. For the CDR3, the DNA is TGTGCCAGCAGCCGTCACAGGGGTCCGTACCAAGAGACCCAGTACTTC.

The chain is built from TRBV6-1 and TRBJ2-3, with D perhaps TRBD2 (5 bases). The CDR3 totals 13 residues. The V gene's germline CDR1 is MNHNS and CDR2 SASEGT. V gave up 4 bases and J gave up 2 bases, with 7 bases separating them. This chain's CDR3 is CASSAEVTDTQYF. CDR3 in DNA: TGTGCCAGCAGTGCGGAGGTCACAGATACGCAGTATTTT.

The CDR3 nucleotides are TGCAGCGTTGGGGACACCTACAATCAGCCCCAGCATTTT. Residues: CSVGDTYNQPQHF. V and J are TRBV29-1 and TRBJ1-5, with D possibly matching TRBD1 (6 bases). Per germline, CDR1 SQVTM and CDR2 ANQGSEA. V was trimmed by 4 bases and J by 3 bases, leaving 10 bases between them. The CDR3 is 13 residues long.

This sequence joins TRBV2 and TRBJ2-3; the D gene is possibly TRBD2 (5 bases). Trimming stripped 6 bases from V and 2 bases from J, with 9 bases between. Germline CDR1 SNHLY, CDR2 FYNNEI. The CDR3 totals 13 residues. The DNA of the CDR3 is TGTGCCAGCAGCCGGGATCACACAGATACGCAGTATTTT. Its translation: CASSRDHTDTQYF.

The V gene is TRBV5-1, the J gene TRBJ1-2; D remains unclear. Trimming left V 6 bases short and J 6 bases short, with 12 bases between. The germline gives CDR1 SGHRS, CDR2 YFSETQ. The CDR3 contains 12 residues. DNA of the CDR3: TGCGCCAGCAAGATGGGGTCGGATGGCTACACCTTC. It is translated as CASKMGSDGYTF.

V usage is TRBV29-1 and J usage is TRBJ2-3; D remains ambiguous. The V end lost 4 bases, the J end lost 1 base, and 3 bases lay between the germline ends. Germline V gene sequence: CDR1 SQVTM, CDR2 ANQGSEA. There are 11 residues in the CDR3. This CDR3 reads CSVAGTDTQYF. CDR3 bases: TGCAGCGTTGCGGGCACAGATACGCAGTATTTT.

This chain joins TRBV18 and TRBJ1-2; no definite D call. Germline values: CDR1 KGHSH, CDR2 LQKENI. The CDR3 runs 13 residues. V was clipped by 4 bases and J by 8 bases, with 14 bases between them. Here the CDR3 DNA reads TGTGCCAGCTCACGGCGGCAGAAGATAGGCTACACCTTC. It specifies CASSRRQKIGYTF. Combining the CDR3 with reference TRBV18 and TRBJ1-2 gives the whole variable domain NAGVMQNPRHLVRRRGQEARLRCSPMKGHSHVYWYRQLPEEGLKFMVYLQKENIIDESGMPKERFSAEFPKEGPSILRIQQVVRGDSAAYFCASSRRQKIGYTFGSGTRLTVV.

The chain is built from TRBV7-8 and TRBJ2-3; TRBD1 matches at 8 bases. The CDR3 runs 17 residues. Germline values: CDR1 SGHVS, CDR2 FQNEAQ. V dropped 5 bases and J dropped 0; count of bases not matched to a gene: 10. CDR3 protein: CASSPRTGPLSTDTQYF. The DNA for the CDR3 is TGTGCCAGCAGCCCCCGGACAGGGCCCCTTAGCACAGATACGCAGTATTTT.

This clone came up once. This chain joins TRBV18 and TRBJ2-7; D uncertain. Trimming removed 2 bases from V and 3 bases from J, with 8 bases in between. Per the germline V gene, CDR1 is KGHSH and CDR2 is LQKENI. The CDR3 has 13 amino acids. In nucleotides, the CDR3 is TGTGCCAGCTCACCAGGACCTAACTACGAGCAGTACTTC. Amino acid sequence: CASSPGPNYEQYF.

The chain carries TRBV5-1 and TRBJ1-2; the D gene is possibly TRBD1 (5 bases). Trimming took off 1 base at V and 4 bases at J, with 14 bases between the two ends. Germline CDR1 SGHRS, CDR2 YFSETQ. The CDR3 is 15 amino acids. The CDR3, as DNA: TGCGCCAGCAGCTTGAGGCGGGGGAATTCCTATGGCTACACCTTC. This gives the protein CASSLRRGNSYGYTF.

The chain recombines TRBV7-2 with TRBJ2-3, with D possibly matching TRBD1 (5 bases). This CDR3 has 15 residues. Germline assignment: CDR1 SGHTA and CDR2 FQGNSA. The V gene lost 5 bases and the J gene lost 1 base, with 13 bases spanning the gap. As DNA, the CDR3 is TGTGCCAGCAGCCCGACAGCATTGGGCACAGATACGCAGTATTTT. The encoded protein is CASSPTALGTDTQYF.